This TCR beta chain was profiled in a study of OX40 agonist ivuxolimab in advanced cancers. Study-wide background: Intravenous ivuxolimab was administered to patients every 2 weeks at 0.01 to 10 mg/kg. Hepatocellular carcinoma, melanoma, renal cell or head and neck cancer was diagnosed in the dose-escalation patients. The dose-escalation cohort was around 83% male, with a mean age of about 58 years, ranging roughly 23 to 79.

V shed 5 bases and J shed 6 bases, with 14 bases lying between them. The CDR3 loop spans 13 amino acids. Germline CDR1 and CDR2: LNHDA and SQIVND (reference sequence). Any history of autoimmune disease or systemic immunosuppression disqualified patients. Profiling relied on immunoSEQ multiplex PCR, and the TCRdb table lists in-frame clones only, not all of them. The top ten hold 9.5% to 10% of the sample, which has fewer than 25,000 clones, over 70% seen once. This receptor was taken from an adult with an advanced solid tumor such as melanoma, head and neck, liver or kidney cancer. The chain is built from TRBV19 and TRBJ2-7; the D gene is possibly TRBD2 (6 bases). The specimen was CD4+ or CD8+ T cells sorted from blood, collected in a trial of the OX40 agonist ivuxolimab. CDR3 residues: CASSQQEGIEQYF. The DNA of the CDR3 is TGTGCCAGTAGTCAGCAGGAGGGAATCGAGCAGTACTTC.